This T cell receptor beta chain stems from a study of T cell responses to AZD1222 COVID-19 vaccine. Study findings and constraints: A mostly white British donor set with more females was recruited, and clonal diversity was possibly underestimated.

Concerning this clone itself: What it recognizes is unknown.

The assay was immunoSEQ multiplex PCR, and TCRdb's table has in-frame clones only and misses some. This sample has 110,000 to 150,000 clones; approximately 94% occur once, and the top ten carry more than 8.5%. This CDR3 contains 14 residues. Between the trimmed V and J ends, which lost 7 bases and 4 bases, there was a span of 16 bases. The V gene's germline CDR1 is MDHEN and CDR2 SYDVKM. Sequencing was performed on peripheral blood, taken on day 0 of AZD1222 vaccination. This clonotype originated in an adult in good health. The gene calls are TRBV28 and TRBJ1-2, with D possibly being TRBD1 (5 bases). The CDR3 nucleotides are TGTGCCAGCACTGAGACAGCGGTACGCTATGGCTACACCTTC. Its protein product is CASTETAVRYGYTF.